Below, 8 T cell receptor beta chains from the same sample are listed, as sequenced in a study of spatial heterogeneity in lung cancer. Time point of the sample: sample taken at primary tumor resection. Whole RNA came from tumor, nontumor lung or frozen PBMC and was sequenced without being sorted. TCRdb analysed the 5' RACE reads with MiXCR anew, one entry per CDR3 protein. The table has about 85,000 distinct CDR3 sequences, 15% to 20% seen once; the top ten hold roughly 6%. The material sequenced was PBMCs, taken at surgery. The receptors were sampled from a male donor with early-stage non-small cell lung cancer.

The chain recombines TRBV4-2 with TRBJ1-3; possibly TRBD1 for D (6 bases). Per germline, CDR1 LGHNA and CDR2 YNFKEQ. This CDR3 is built from 18 residues. V was pared by 4 bases and J by 1 base, with 20 bases between. The CDR3 nucleotides read TGTGCCAGCAGCCCTAACCCCCAGGGGCCAGGGTCTGGAAACACCATATATTTT. Protein: CASSPNPQGPGSGNTIYF.

This clonotype was counted a few times. The chain carries TRBV4-3 and TRBJ2-3; 9 positions agree with TRBD2. Looked up from germline, CDR1 is LGHNA and CDR2 is YSLEER. The junction had 5 bases not matched to a gene; V was cut back by 2 bases and J by 5 bases. The CDR3 extends over 15 amino acids. CDR3 loop: CASSQRAGGGDTQYF. The CDR3 DNA reads as TGCGCCAGCAGCCAAAGAGCGGGGGGTGGAGATACGCAGTATTTT.

The J gene is TRBJ1-1, the V gene TRBV5-6; tentative D call: TRBD1 (5 bases). The CDR3 sequence is 17 residues long. Trimming removed 0 bases at V and 0 bases at J, with 15 bases between. CDR1 SGHDT and CDR2 YYEEEE come from the germline V gene. For the CDR3, the DNA is TGTGCCAGCAGCTTGGCGGTTCAGGGATCGGTGAACACTGAAGCTTTCTTT. Amino acids: CASSLAVQGSVNTEAFF.

This sequence joins TRBV6-5 and TRBJ1-1; 8 bases map to TRBD1. This CDR3 comprises 19 residues. Trimming removed 4 bases from V and 3 bases from J; junction bases left unmatched: 19. Germline V gives CDR1 MNHEY, CDR2 SVGAGI. As DNA, the CDR3 is TGTGCCAGCAGTTTATGGAGGTTAAAAACCGGACAGGGATACACTGAAGCTTTCTTT. Its protein product is CASSLWRLKTGQGYTEAFF.

This clonotype was seen at least ten times. The rearrangement joins TRBV7-2 to TRBJ1-1; 8 bases align to TRBD1. The germline CDR1 and CDR2 sequences are SGHTA and FQGNSA. Trimming at V came to 5 bases and at J to 11 bases, leaving 7 bases not matched to a gene. The CDR3 totals 12 residues. This chain's CDR3 is CASSRQGPWAFF. In DNA, the CDR3 is TGTGCCAGCAGCCGACAGGGGCCCTGGGCTTTCTTT.

The chain employs TRBV5-4 and TRBJ1-2; 8 positions match TRBD1. J lost 7 bases, V lost 0 bases, and 5 bases had no gene match. This CDR3 is built from 14 residues. Germline V gene lookup returns CDR1 SGHNT and CDR2 YYREEE (reference sequence). The CDR3 DNA reads TGTGCCAGCAGCTTGGGGGGACAGGCGGCTGGCTACACCTTC. Protein product: CASSLGGQAAGYTF. The complete variable domain, with remaining parts taken from reference TRBV5-4 and TRBJ1-2, reads ETGVTQSPTHLIKTRGQQVTLRCSSQSGHNTVSWYQQALGQGPQFIFQYYREEENGRGNFPPRFSGLQFPNYSSELNVNALELDDSALYLCASSLGGQAAGYTFGSGTRLTVV.

This clonotype occurred a few times. The chain joins TRBV12-3 or TRBV12-4 to TRBJ2-5, with 8 nucleotides matching TRBD2. The CDR3 runs to 15 residues. After removal of 5 bases from V and 5 bases from J, the junction contained 10 bases not matched to a gene. CDR3 in amino acids: CASSPTGGRRETQYF. The CDR3 DNA follows: TGTGCCAGCAGTCCCACGGGGGGGCGCCGGGAGACCCAGTACTTC.

The chain is built from TRBV5-4 and TRBJ2-5, with D tentatively TRBD1 or TRBD2 (5 bases each). Germline loops: CDR1 SGHNT, CDR2 YYREEE (reference sequence). Trimming left V 4 bases short and J 0 bases short, with 10 bases between. The CDR3 sequence is 14 residues long. CDR3: CASSTGTDQETQYF. DNA of the CDR3: TGTGCCAGCAGCACTGGGACCGACCAAGAGACCCAGTACTTC.